The 19 T cell receptor beta chains in this list originate from one sample, sequenced in a study of blood T cells in healthy people across ages (dated by TCRdb to the mid-2010s). Libraries were prepared through 5' RACE. For sequencing, an Illumina HiSeq 2500 was employed. A second 7 to 11 cycle PCR used a sample-barcoded 5' primer and a J-beta primer mix. TCRdb redid the processing of the public reads, applying fastp at Q25 and MiXCR, and retained in-frame beta chains. Merged by CDR3 protein, the rows form single entries marked with the most common genes and DNA. This sample lists roughly 1.6 million distinct CDR3 sequences; about 35% were detected once. The ten largest make up about 11% of the sample. Sequencing used blood. Receptors originate from a woman aged 25-40 years in good health.

The chain couples TRBV20-1 to TRBJ2-7; 10 bases are a match to TRBD2. Germline trimming cut 8 bases from V and 0 bases from J; bases unmatched to any gene: 16. This CDR3 has 17 amino acids. Looked up from germline, CDR1 is DFQATT and CDR2 is SNEGSKA (reference sequence). The CDR3 is CSSRGPAGGSISYEQYF. CDR3 DNA: TGCAGTTCCAGGGGGCCAGCGGGAGGGAGTATCTCCTACGAGCAGTACTTC.

CDR3 in amino acids: CASSRTGTANQPQHF. In DNA, the CDR3 is TGTGCCAGCAGTCGGACCGGGACAGCTAATCAGCCCCAGCATTTT. The rearrangement uses TRBV27 and TRBJ1-5; 7 bases are shared with TRBD1. Unmatched junction bases numbered 8, after V lost 5 bases and J lost 4 bases. The CDR3 spans 15 residues. Germline-derived CDR1 and CDR2 are MNHEY and SMNVEV (reference sequence).

V usage is TRBV27 and J usage is TRBJ2-4, with D possibly TRBD1 on 6 matching bases. With 4 bases removed from V and 8 bases from J, the gap between germline ends came to 18 bases. This CDR3 spans 15 amino acids. Germline values: CDR1 MNHEY, CDR2 SMNVEV (reference sequence). The CDR3 bases are TGTGCCAGCAGTTCCGGGACAATCAGAAGTGACATTCAGTACTTC. Its protein product is CASSSGTIRSDIQYF.

V and J are TRBV6-5 and TRBJ1-2; tentative D call: TRBD1 (5 bases). CDR3 length: 13 residues. Trimming cost V 6 bases and J 5 bases, with 13 bases left between them. Germline V gene sequence: CDR1 MNHEY, CDR2 SVGAGI. The CDR3 loop is CASRPTTAYGYTF. CDR3 nucleotide sequence: TGTGCCAGCAGGCCTACGACAGCTTATGGCTACACCTTC.

This clonotype showed up just a few times. The chain links TRBV5-1 to TRBJ1-4, with D unclear. Germline values: CDR1 SGHRS, CDR2 YFSETQ. Trimming cost V 0 bases and J 9 bases, with 12 bases left between them. The CDR3 has 14 residues. The CDR3 reads CASSLASSVQKLFF. CDR3 DNA sequence: TGCGCCAGCAGCTTGGCCTCGTCGGTGCAAAAACTGTTTTTT.

This clonotype was counted ten times or more. The chain uses TRBV20-1 and TRBJ1-2; TRBD1 agrees at 10 bases. The germline V gene has CDR1 DFQATT and CDR2 SNEGSKA (reference sequence). The CDR3 has 13 amino acids. The V and J ends lost 6 bases and 2 bases, in that order; junction bases with no gene match: 3. CDR3 sequence reads: CSAPGQGNYGYTF. DNA of the CDR3: TGCAGTGCCCCGGGACAGGGGAACTATGGCTACACCTTC.

This clonotype was recorded many times. The rearrangement joins TRBV10-3 to TRBJ2-7, with 7 bases matching TRBD1. The length of the CDR3 is 13 residues. Germline assignment: CDR1 ENHRY and CDR2 SYGVKD. J gave up 0 bases and V 10 bases, and 6 bases lay outside the gene matches. The CDR3: CASQQGPSYEQYF. Here the CDR3 DNA reads TGTGCCAGCCAACAGGGGCCCTCCTACGAGCAGTACTTC.

Concerning this clonotype: Being one base from a much bigger clone, this may be a read error. This rearrangement joins TRBV4-1 to TRBJ2-1; tentative D call: TRBD2 (5 bases). CDR3 length: 13 amino acids. V was pared by 0 bases and J by 8 bases, with 8 bases between. CDR1 and CDR2 from the germline V gene are MGHRA and YSYEKL. CDR3 in DNA: TGCGCCAGCAGCCAAGATCCGGACTATGAGCAGTTCTTC. As protein: CASSQDPDYEQFF.

V usage is TRBV6-4 and J usage is TRBJ2-3; D unclear. CDR3 length: 16 amino acids. Trimming took 3 bases from V and 2 from J, leaving 15 bases between them. Germline-derived CDR1 and CDR2 are MRHNA and SNTAGT. CDR3 nucleotide sequence: TGTGCCAGCAGTGATTTTCCGGAGATTGTCACAGATACGCAGTATTTT. Translation gives CASSDFPEIVTDTQYF.

This clonotype was seen a single time. The chain is built from TRBV4-1 and TRBJ2-4; D is perhaps TRBD2 (6 bases). The DNA end is a closer match to TRBJ2-7, so the J assignment may be wrong. CDR3 length: 18 residues. CDR1 is MGHRA and CDR2 is YSYEKL in the germline V gene. The CDR3 coding sequence is TGCGCCAGCAGCCAAGATCGGGCGGGACTCGATTTATCCTACGAGCAGTACTTC. It encodes CASSQDRAGLDLSYEQYF.

This clonotype was picked up a small number of times. J is TRBJ2-7 and V is TRBV27; 9 bases are a match to TRBD2. CDR3 size: 15 residues. The V gene end was trimmed by 4 bases and the J gene end by 1 base; junction bases not matched to a gene: 5. Germline CDR1 is MNHEY and CDR2 is SMNVEV (reference sequence). CDR3 in amino acids: CASSSLAGPSYEQYF. DNA for the CDR3: TGTGCCAGCAGTTCCCTAGCGGGACCTTCCTACGAGCAGTACTTC.

The genes are TRBV6-5 and TRBJ1-5; tentatively, D is TRBD1 (5 bases). Germline CDR1 and CDR2: MNHEY and SVGAGI. V was cut by 6 bases and J by 0 bases, with 12 bases left in between. The CDR3 runs 15 residues. The CDR3 region is CASRAGILSNQPQHF. Written as DNA, the CDR3 is TGTGCCAGCAGGGCAGGGATCCTTAGCAATCAGCCCCAGCATTTT.

V and J are TRBV10-2 and TRBJ2-1, with TRBD2 matching over 12 bases. The CDR3 is made up of 18 amino acids. V lost 11 bases and J lost 7; bases outside the gene matches: 21. Germline lookup yields CDR1 WSHSY and CDR2 SAAADI. CDR3 DNA: TGCGCCTCCACGGGGACTAGCGGGTCCCCCGCTGGGGGAAATGAGCAGTTCTTC. This gives the protein CASTGTSGSPAGGNEQFF.

The genes are TRBV7-3 and TRBJ1-1; TRBD1 agrees at 9 bases. Germline V gene sequence: CDR1 SGHTA, CDR2 FQGTGA. V lost 4 bases, J lost 0 bases, and 6 bases stayed unmatched. CDR3 length: 16 residues. CDR3 in amino acids: CASSSGDRAMNTEAFF. The CDR3 bases are TGTGCCAGCAGCTCAGGGGACAGGGCAATGAACACTGAAGCTTTCTTT.

This clonotype has only a few counts. This rearrangement joins TRBV3-1 to TRBJ2-7; 9 bases line up with TRBD2. Germline V gene data show CDR1 as LGHDT and CDR2 as YNNKEL (reference sequence). CDR3 size: 15 residues. V was clipped by 3 bases and J by 2 bases; unmatched bases: 5. CDR3 loop: CASSHLAGMTYEQYF. DNA for the CDR3: TGTGCCAGCAGCCACCTAGCGGGAATGACCTACGAGCAGTACTTC.

This clonotype was seen a few times. The chain couples TRBV5-1 to TRBJ2-7; 10 bases map to TRBD1. Germline V gene sequence: CDR1 SGHRS, CDR2 YFSETQ. V lost 0 bases, J lost 5 bases, and 8 bases stayed unmatched. The CDR3 consists of 16 residues. The CDR3 here is CASSLAMTGGLDEQYF. Written as DNA, the CDR3 is TGCGCCAGCAGCTTGGCGATGACAGGGGGCTTGGACGAGCAGTACTTC.

This clonotype was counted only a few times. This chain connects TRBV4-1 to TRBJ1-5, with D maybe TRBD1 (6 bases). Germline V gene sequence: CDR1 MGHRA, CDR2 YSYEKL. This CDR3 is 17 amino acids long. Trimming shortened V by 2 bases and J by 1 base, and 15 bases separated the two germline ends. The CDR3 region is CASSQQLGAWSNQPQHF. The CDR3 DNA reads TGCGCCAGCAGCCAACAACTGGGGGCTTGGAGCAATCAGCCCCAGCATTTT.

For this clonotype: A read error may be the cause here, since a much bigger clone is one base away. The gene calls are TRBV29-1 and TRBJ2-7; D might be TRBD1 (6 bases). Germline-derived CDR1 and CDR2 are SQVTM and ANQGSEA. This CDR3 contains 14 residues. CDR3 bases: TGCGGCGTTGTTGGGGGCGTCCTCTCCTACGAGCAGTACTTC. Its protein product is CGVVGGVLSYEQYF.

The chain couples TRBV9 to TRBJ2-3, with 10 nucleotides matching TRBD2. V trimming: 2 bases; J trimming: 4 bases; junction bases outside the gene matches: 4. The germline gives CDR1 SGDLS, CDR2 YYNGEE. The length of the CDR3 is 15 residues. The CDR3 loop is CASSVQREGPDTQYF. The CDR3 bases are TGTGCCAGCAGCGTTCAGCGGGAGGGACCAGATACGCAGTATTTT.